The 20 T cell receptor beta chains in this list originate from one sample, sequenced in a study of Ad26.COV2.S vaccination and SARS-CoV-2 variants. Treatment in this sample: about 20 received Ad26.COV2.S at low or high dose, single or two shots; about 5 received placebo; per-sample allocation not given. On day 63 after the first injection, vaccine and placebo recipients gave samples. The data were produced by immunoSEQ multiplex PCR, yet TCRdb's version contains in-frame clones alone and is incomplete. The sample has roughly 350,000 clones, roughly 90% seen once; the top ten hold around 10%. The sequencing used peripheral blood, collected in a trial of Ad26.COV2.S vaccine versus placebo. These receptors were collected from a person between 18 and 65 years old who received the Ad26.COV2.S COVID-19 vaccine or a placebo.

The chain uses TRBV29-1 and TRBJ2-7; possible D gene TRBD2, 6 bases. Germline loops: CDR1 SQVTM, CDR2 ANQGSEA. The CDR3 spans 13 residues. V lost 6 bases, J lost 3 bases, and 15 bases lay in between. This CDR3 reads CSVREDRYYEQYF. CDR3 coding DNA: TGCAGCGTAAGGGAGGACCGATACTACGAGCAGTACTTC.

J is TRBJ1-2 and V is TRBV24-1; TRBD1 matches at 8 bases. Losses at the gene ends were 3 bases for V and 8 bases for J; bases not matched to a gene: 13. Germline CDR1 KGHDR, CDR2 SFDVKD. There are 16 residues in the CDR3. The CDR3 nucleotides read TGTGCCACCAGTGATGTATCCCCCGGGACAGGCAACGGCTACACCTTC. Translation: CATSDVSPGTGNGYTF.

This sequence joins TRBV24-1 and TRBJ2-1; D may be TRBD2 (5 bases). The CDR3 spans 16 residues. Germline CDR1 is KGHDR and CDR2 is SFDVKD. V lost 1 base and J 4 bases, leaving 13 bases between the germline ends. The chain's CDR3 is CATSDFLPGKYNEQFF. CDR3 nucleotides: TGTGCCACCAGTGATTTCCTCCCCGGGAAATACAATGAGCAGTTCTTC.

The rearrangement links TRBV28 to TRBJ2-5; TRBD1 might be the D (6 bases). The CDR3 has 15 residues. The ends were cut back, 3 bases at V and 0 bases at J, with 11 bases in the middle. Germline-derived CDR1 and CDR2 are MDHEN and SYDVKM. As DNA, the CDR3 is TGTGCCAGCAGTTTCCCAGGGGCGTACCAAGAGACCCAGTACTTC. Its translation is CASSFPGAYQETQYF.

The chain employs TRBV13 and TRBJ2-1; D is unclear. From germline, CDR1 is PRHDT and CDR2 FYEKMQ (reference sequence). V dropped 3 bases and J dropped 0 bases, with 9 bases sitting between them. CDR3 size: 15 residues. In DNA, the CDR3 is TGTGCCAGCAGCTTTCGGCTAGGCTCCTACAATGAGCAGTTCTTC. It is translated as CASSFRLGSYNEQFF. The complete variable domain, with remaining parts taken from reference TRBV13 and TRBJ2-1, reads AAGVIQSPRHLIKEKRETATLKCYPIPRHDTVYWYQQGPGQDPQFLISFYEKMQSDKGSIPDRFSAQQFSDYHSELNMSSLELGDSALYFCASSFRLGSYNEQFFGPGTRLTVL.

The rearrangement links TRBV7-9 to TRBJ1-3, with a tentative D call TRBD1 (6 bases). The CDR3 consists of 18 residues. Germline lookup yields CDR1 SEHNR and CDR2 FQNEAQ (reference sequence). Between the trimmed V and J ends, which lost 1 base and 0 bases, there was a span of 16 bases. This CDR3 reads CASSLEGGLHGSGNTIYF. CDR3 bases: TGTGCCAGCAGCTTAGAGGGGGGTCTTCATGGCTCTGGAAACACCATATATTTT.

The V and J genes are TRBV4-2 and TRBJ2-2; D not resolved. V gave up 3 bases and J gave up 4 bases, with 9 bases separating them. The CDR3 runs to 14 residues. The germline V gene encodes CDR1 LGHNA and CDR2 YNFKEQ. As DNA, the CDR3 is TGTGCCAGCAGCCAGGTGTCTGCCACCGGGGAGCTGTTTTTT. This sequence encodes CASSQVSATGELFF.

This chain links TRBV4-1 with TRBJ2-7; 8 bases agree with TRBD2. CDR3 length: 14 residues. The ends lost 1 base at V and 4 bases at J; junction bases unmatched: 3. CDR1 and CDR2 from the germline V gene are MGHRA and YSYEKL. CDR3 residues: CASSQVAGGYEQYF. Here the CDR3 DNA reads TGCGCCAGCAGCCAAGTTGCGGGAGGTTACGAGCAGTACTTC.

The chain uses TRBV27 and TRBJ1-1; D might be TRBD1 (6 bases). Between the trimmed V and J ends, which lost 10 bases and 4 bases, there was a span of 16 bases. The germline V gene has CDR1 MNHEY and CDR2 SMNVEV (reference sequence). There are 13 residues in the CDR3. The CDR3 bases are TGTGCCACCTGGGGGCGCCCGGGCACTGAAGCTTTCTTT. Translating it yields CATWGRPGTEAFF.

The rearrangement links TRBV30 to TRBJ1-5; D might be TRBD1 (6 bases). There are 13 residues in the CDR3. The V end was cut by 2 bases, the J end by 7 bases, with 12 bases between. Germline V lookup: CDR1 GTSNPN, CDR2 SVGIG (reference sequence). The CDR3 DNA follows: TGTGCCTGGAGTTGGCCCGGGGGCCAGCCCCAGCATTTT. Protein sequence: CAWSWPGGQPQHF.

This chain uses TRBV5-1 with TRBJ2-1; tentatively, D is TRBD1 (6 bases). CDR3 length: 16 residues. CDR1 is SGHRS and CDR2 is YFSETQ in the germline V gene. Trimming shortened V by 6 bases and J by 7 bases, and 23 bases separated the two germline ends. CDR3: CASNPGVASPANEQFF. CDR3 nucleotides: TGCGCCAGCAACCCAGGGGTTGCTAGTCCCGCGAATGAGCAGTTCTTC.

The rearrangement links TRBV7-2 to TRBJ1-3; D might be TRBD1 (6 bases). The germline CDR1 and CDR2 sequences are SGHTA and FQGNSA. Trimming cost V 5 bases and J 1 base, with 18 bases left between them. This CDR3 is built from 17 residues. CDR3 sequence (DNA): TGTGCCAGCAGCCAGGGGCGGGAGGGAATATCTGGAAACACCATATATTTT. It is translated as CASSQGREGISGNTIYF.

The chain couples TRBV6-5 to TRBJ1-4; TRBD1 is a possible D gene (6 bases). The germline V and J ends were trimmed by 5 bases and 4 bases, with 11 bases remaining between them. Germline loops: CDR1 MNHEY, CDR2 SVGAGI. The CDR3 totals 14 residues. The CDR3 coding sequence is TGTGCCAGCAGTCCAGACAGGATTAATGAAAAACTGTTTTTT. Protein sequence: CASSPDRINEKLFF.

The V gene is TRBV4-3, the J gene TRBJ2-7; D ambiguous. V lost 0 bases, J lost 8 bases, and 11 bases lay in between. CDR3 size: 13 residues. Germline V CDR1 and CDR2: LGHNA, YSLEER. This CDR3 reads CASSQDTAAQQYF. The CDR3 DNA follows: TGCGCCAGCAGCCAAGATACCGCCGCCCAGCAGTACTTC.

This clone was recorded at least ten times. The rearrangement links TRBV4-2 to TRBJ1-1; D gene ambiguous. The CDR3 contains 14 residues. Germline V CDR1 and CDR2: LGHNA, YNFKEQ. V lost 5 bases, J lost 1 base, and 11 bases lay in between. The CDR3 DNA follows: TGTGCCAGCAGCGCCCGGACGGAGAACACTGAAGCTTTCTTT. Translating gives CASSARTENTEAFF.

This clone was recorded a few times. This rearrangement joins TRBV2 to TRBJ2-3; possible D gene TRBD2, 7 bases. From germline, CDR1 is SNHLY and CDR2 FYNNEI. The CDR3 extends over 14 amino acids. V dropped 2 bases and J dropped 4 bases, with 10 bases sitting between them. The CDR3 DNA sequence: TGTGCCAGCAGTGAACGGGGGGCCCCAGATACGCAGTATTTT. Amino acid sequence: CASSERGAPDTQYF.

The gene calls are TRBV7-9 and TRBJ2-2; D may be TRBD1 (6 bases). CDR3 size: 16 residues. Looked up from germline, CDR1 is SEHNR and CDR2 is FQNEAQ (reference sequence). Trimming removed 6 bases from V and 0 bases from J, with 14 bases in between. The CDR3 loop reads CASSGTLHANTGELFF. The CDR3 DNA reads TGTGCCAGCAGTGGGACACTCCACGCGAACACCGGGGAGCTGTTTTTT. Based on the CDR3 plus reference TRBV7-9 and TRBJ2-2, the full variable domain is DTGVSQNPRHKITKRGQNVTFRCDPISEHNRLYWYRQTLGQGPEFLTYFQNEAQLEKSRLLSDRFSAERPKGSFSTLEIQRTEQGDSAMYLCASSGTLHANTGELFFGEGSRLTVL.

V usage is TRBV4-3 and J usage is TRBJ1-2, with TRBD1 matching 7 bases. The ends lost 1 base at V and 6 bases at J; junction bases unmatched: 8. This CDR3 spans 15 amino acids. CDR1 and CDR2 from the germline V gene are LGHNA and YSLEER. The CDR3 loop is CASSQGRYRGDGYTF. The DNA of the CDR3 is TGCGCCAGCAGCCAAGGAAGGTACAGGGGAGATGGCTACACCTTC.

This chain links TRBV27 with TRBJ2-5; D is uncertain. The germline V gene has CDR1 MNHEY and CDR2 SMNVEV (reference sequence). The CDR3 sequence is 16 residues long. V lost 5 bases to trimming and J lost 5 bases, with 21 bases between them. The CDR3 DNA is TGTGCCAGCAGTCCTCTTCGGAGTTACCCCAGTGAGACCCAGTACTTC. Encoded protein: CASSPLRSYPSETQYF.

This clone was picked up one time. V is TRBV7-2 and J is TRBJ1-2; tentatively, D is TRBD1 (5 bases). The V end was cut by 1 base, the J end by 6 bases, with 21 bases between. The length of the CDR3 is 17 residues. The germline V gene has CDR1 SGHTA and CDR2 FQGNSA. The CDR3 loop is CASSLVGQLPGLDGYTF. The CDR3 DNA reads as TGTGCCAGCAGCTTAGTAGGTCAGTTGCCAGGGCTGGATGGCTACACCTTC.